This TCR beta chain was sequenced for a study of blood T cell repertoires in COVID-19. The Seattle patients, enrolled during active infection, were followed longitudinally. Sequenced by immunoSEQ multiplex PCR; TCRdb stores in-frame clones only, minus some. This table holds a few hundred thousand clones, more than 90% found once. Note on this clone: This sample also contains other DNA sequences that code for the same CDR3.

The CDR3 has 13 residues. Germline CDR1 SGHRS, CDR2 YFSETQ. The ends were cut back, 0 bases at V and 5 bases at J, with 8 bases in the middle. Source material: peripheral blood. The V and J genes are TRBV5-1 and TRBJ2-5, with D possibly being TRBD1 (6 bases). This receptor was identified in a young adult with COVID-19, enrolled during active disease. CDR3 protein: CASSLAGAETQYF. CDR3 DNA: TGCGCCAGCAGCTTGGCAGGGGCTGAGACCCAGTACTTC.